Included here is one T cell receptor beta chain sequence, with context. V was pared by 1 base and J by 8 bases, with 8 bases between. The CDR3 loop spans 13 amino acids. From germline, CDR1 is LNHDA and CDR2 SQIVND (reference sequence). This entry comes from a study of blood T cell repertoires in COVID-19. Study background: Acute and convalescent COVID-19 samples came from the United States, Italy and Spain.

Profiling relied on immunoSEQ multiplex PCR, and the TCRdb table lists in-frame clones only, not all of them. The data show fewer than 250,000 clones, around 90% seen once. The sequence derives from a man aged 30 to 45 with COVID-19, enrolled during active disease. The V gene is TRBV19, the J gene TRBJ1-4; the D gene is possibly TRBD1 (5 bases). The sequenced sample consisted of peripheral blood. The CDR3 region is CASSIGQGEKLFF. Here the CDR3 DNA reads TGTGCCAGTAGTATAGGGCAGGGAGAAAAACTGTTTTTT.